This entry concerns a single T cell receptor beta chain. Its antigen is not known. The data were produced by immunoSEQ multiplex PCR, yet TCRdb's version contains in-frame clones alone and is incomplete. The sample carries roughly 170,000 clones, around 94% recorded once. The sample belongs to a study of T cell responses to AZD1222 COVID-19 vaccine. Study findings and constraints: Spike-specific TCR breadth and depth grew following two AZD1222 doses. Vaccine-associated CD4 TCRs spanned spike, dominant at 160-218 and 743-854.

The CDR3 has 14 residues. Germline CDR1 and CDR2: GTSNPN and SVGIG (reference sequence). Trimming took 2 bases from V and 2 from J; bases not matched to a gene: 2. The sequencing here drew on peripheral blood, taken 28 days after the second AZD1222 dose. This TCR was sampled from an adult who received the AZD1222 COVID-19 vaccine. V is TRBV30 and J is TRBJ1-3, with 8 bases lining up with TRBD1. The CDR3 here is CAWSNRGAGNTIYF. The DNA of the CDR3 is TGTGCCTGGAGTAACAGGGGGGCTGGAAACACCATATATTTT.